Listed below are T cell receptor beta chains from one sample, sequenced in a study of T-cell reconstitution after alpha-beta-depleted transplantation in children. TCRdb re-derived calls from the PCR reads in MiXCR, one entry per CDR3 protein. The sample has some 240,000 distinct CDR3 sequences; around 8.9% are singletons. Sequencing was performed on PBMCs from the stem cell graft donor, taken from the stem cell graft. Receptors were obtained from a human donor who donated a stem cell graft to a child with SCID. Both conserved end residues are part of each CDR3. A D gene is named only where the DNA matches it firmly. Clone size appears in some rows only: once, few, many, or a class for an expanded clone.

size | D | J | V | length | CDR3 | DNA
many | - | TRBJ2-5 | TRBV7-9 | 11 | CASSLAGDQYF | TGTGCCAGCAGCTTAGCGGGGGACCAGTACTTC
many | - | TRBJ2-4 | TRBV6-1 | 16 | CASRTATHGAKNIQYF | TGTGCCAGCCGGACCGCCACCCACGGGGCCAAAAACATTCAGTACTTC
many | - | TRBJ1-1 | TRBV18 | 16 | CASSPNTGKANTEAFF | TGTGCCAGCTCACCCAACACAGGGAAGGCGAACACTGAAGCTTTCTTT
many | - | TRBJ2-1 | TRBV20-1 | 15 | CSARDLGARVNEQFF | TGCAGTGCTAGAGATCTAGGGGCCCGGGTCAATGAGCAGTTCTTC
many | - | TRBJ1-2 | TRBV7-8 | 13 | CASSALAVYGYTF | TGTGCCAGCAGCGCCTTAGCCGTCTATGGCTACACCTTC
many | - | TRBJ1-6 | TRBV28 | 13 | CASRPGMRSPLHF | TGTGCCAGCAGGCCAGGGATGCGGTCACCCCTCCACTTT
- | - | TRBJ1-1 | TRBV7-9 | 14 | CASRPGDKNTEAFF | TGTGCCAGCCGCCCGGGGGACAAGAACACTGAAGCTTTCTTT
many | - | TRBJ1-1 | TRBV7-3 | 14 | CASSPGPGPTEAFF | TGTGCCAGCAGCCCGGGTCCAGGTCCCACTGAAGCTTTCTTT
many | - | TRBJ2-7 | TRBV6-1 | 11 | CASRGPYEQYF | TGTGCCAGCAGGGGACCCTACGAGCAGTACTTC
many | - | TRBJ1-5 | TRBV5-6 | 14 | CASSLSQPNQPQHF | TGTGCCAGCAGCTTGTCGCAGCCAAATCAGCCCCAGCATTTT
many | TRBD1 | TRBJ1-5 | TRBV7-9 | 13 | CASSRDSGQPQHF | TGTGCCAGCAGCCGGGACAGTGGTCAGCCCCAGCATTTT
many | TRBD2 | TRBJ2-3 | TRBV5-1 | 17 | CASSQTSGGLSTDTQYF | TGCGCCAGCAGCCAGACTAGCGGGGGCCTAAGCACAGATACGCAGTATTTT
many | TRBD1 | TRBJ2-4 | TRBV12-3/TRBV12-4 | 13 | CASGRQGIGIQYF | TGTGCCAGCGGCCGACAGGGAATAGGCATTCAGTACTTC
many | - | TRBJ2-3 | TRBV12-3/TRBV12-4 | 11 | CASTPADTQYF | TGTGCCAGCACGCCCGCAGATACGCAGTATTTT
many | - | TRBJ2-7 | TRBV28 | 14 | CASSWSTSDYEQYF | TGTGCCAGCAGTTGGAGTACCTCCGACTACGAGCAGTACTTC
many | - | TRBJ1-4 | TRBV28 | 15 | CATHATGATNEKLFF | TGTGCCACCCACGCCACAGGTGCAACTAATGAAAAACTGTTTTTT
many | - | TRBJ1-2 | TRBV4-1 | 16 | CASSQGIQDRNYGYTF | TGCGCCAGCAGCCAAGGAATCCAGGACAGAAACTATGGCTACACCTTC
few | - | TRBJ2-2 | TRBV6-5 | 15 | CASSYEGGKTWELFF | TGTGCCAGCAGTTATGAAGGAGGGAAGACATGGGAGCTGTTTTTT
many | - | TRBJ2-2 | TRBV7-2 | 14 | CASSRDYDTGELFF | TGTGCCAGCAGCAGGGATTACGACACCGGGGAGCTGTTTTTT
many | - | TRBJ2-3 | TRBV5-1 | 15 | CASSWWVGSTDTQYF | TGCGCCAGCAGCTGGTGGGTAGGTAGCACAGATACGCAGTATTTT
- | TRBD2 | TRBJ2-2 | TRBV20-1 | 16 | CSARIGQRGNTGELFF | TGCAGTGCTAGAATCGGCCAGCGGGGGAACACCGGGGAGCTGTTTTTT
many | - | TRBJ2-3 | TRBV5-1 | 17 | CASSLGSSGKGTDTQYF | TGCGCCAGCAGCTTGGGGAGTTCGGGGAAGGGCACAGATACGCAGTATTTT
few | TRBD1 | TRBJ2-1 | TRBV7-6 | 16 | CASSLAPTGSYNEQFF | TGTGCCAGCAGCTTAGCCCCGACAGGGTCCTACAATGAGCAGTTCTTC
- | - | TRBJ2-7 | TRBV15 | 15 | CATSRGRGMTYEQYF | TGTGCCACCAGTAGAGGCCGGGGGATGACCTACGAGCAGTACTTC
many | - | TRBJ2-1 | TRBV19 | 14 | CASSIRDTDNEQFF | TGTGCCAGTAGTATCAGGGACACGGACAATGAGCAGTTCTTC
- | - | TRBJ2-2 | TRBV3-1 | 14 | CASSLQGHTGELFF | TGTGCCAGCAGCCTCCAGGGGCACACCGGGGAGCTGTTTTTT
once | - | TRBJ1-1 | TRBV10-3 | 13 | CAITWGVDTEAFF | TGTGCCATCACCTGGGGGGTGGACACTGAAGCTTTCTTT
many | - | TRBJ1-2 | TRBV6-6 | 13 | CASSGTFSYGYTF | TGTGCCAGCAGTGGGACGTTCAGCTATGGCTACACCTTC
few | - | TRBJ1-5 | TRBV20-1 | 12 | CSAGRRNQPQHF | TGCAGCGCGGGCAGGCGAAATCAGCCCCAGCATTTT
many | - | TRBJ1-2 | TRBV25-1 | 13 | CASSVTASYGYTF | TGTGCCAGCAGTGTCACGGCCAGCTATGGCTACACCTTC
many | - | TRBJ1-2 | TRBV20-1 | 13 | CSAASGVRYGYTF | TGCAGTGCTGCCTCGGGGGTCCGCTATGGCTACACCTTC
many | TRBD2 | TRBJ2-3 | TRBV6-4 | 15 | CASSAGAGGTDTQYF | TGTGCCAGCAGTGCGGGAGCGGGGGGCACAGATACGCAGTATTTT
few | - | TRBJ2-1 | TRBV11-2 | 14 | CASSLVLGVGKRFF | TGTGCCAGCAGCTTAGTCCTCGGGGTGGGGAAAAGGTTCTTC
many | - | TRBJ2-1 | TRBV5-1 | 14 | CASSWGGGYNEQFF | TGCGCCAGCAGCTGGGGAGGGGGCTACAATGAGCAGTTCTTC
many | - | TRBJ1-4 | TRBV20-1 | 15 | CSGNPLGHLNEKLFF | TGCAGTGGTAACCCTCTGGGCCACCTTAATGAAAAACTGTTTTTT
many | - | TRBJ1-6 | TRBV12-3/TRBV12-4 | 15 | CASTLITGDNSPLHF | TGTGCCAGCACCCTGATTACAGGTGACAATTCACCCCTCCACTTT
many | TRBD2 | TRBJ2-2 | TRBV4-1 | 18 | CASSQDPLAGSNTGELFF | TGCGCCAGCAGCCAAGACCCTCTAGCGGGGTCGAACACCGGGGAGCTGTTTTTT
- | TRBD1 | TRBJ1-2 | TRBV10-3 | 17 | CAAQEVGTGGANYGYTF | TGTGCCGCCCAGGAAGTAGGGACAGGGGGCGCGAACTATGGCTACACCTTC
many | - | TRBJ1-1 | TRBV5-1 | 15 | CASSLEAQMNTEAFF | TGCGCCAGCAGCTTGGAGGCACAGATGAACACTGAAGCTTTCTTT
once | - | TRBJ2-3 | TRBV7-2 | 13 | CVSSPGSTDTQYF | TGTGTCAGCAGCCCTGGGAGCACAGATACGCAGTATTTT
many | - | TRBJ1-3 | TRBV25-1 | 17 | CASSDVPGTNYGNTIYF | TGTGCCAGCAGTGACGTCCCCGGGACAAATTACGGAAACACCATATATTTT
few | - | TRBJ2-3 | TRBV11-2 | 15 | CASSFRMDGGDTQYF | TGTGCCAGCAGCTTCCGCATGGACGGCGGGGATACGCAGTATTTT
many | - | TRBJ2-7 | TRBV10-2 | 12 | CASSQQVYEQYF | TGCGCCAGCAGTCAGCAAGTTTACGAGCAGTACTTC
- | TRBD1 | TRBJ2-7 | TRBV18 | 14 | CASSPGTGGQEQYF | TGTGCCAGCTCACCCGGGACAGGGGGTCAGGAGCAGTACTTC
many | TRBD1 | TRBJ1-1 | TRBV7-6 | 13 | CASSPNRGTEAFF | TGTGCCAGCAGCCCAAACAGGGGCACTGAAGCTTTCTTT
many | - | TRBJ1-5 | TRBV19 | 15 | CASSRDPLSNQPQHF | TGTGCCAGTAGTAGGGACCCTTTGAGCAATCAGCCCCAGCATTTT
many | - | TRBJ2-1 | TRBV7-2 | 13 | CASSLLGYNEQFF | TGTGCCAGCAGCTTACTCGGGTACAATGAGCAGTTCTTC
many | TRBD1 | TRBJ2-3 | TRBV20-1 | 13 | CSARTGVTDTQYF | TGCAGTGCCAGGACAGGGGTCACAGATACGCAGTATTTT
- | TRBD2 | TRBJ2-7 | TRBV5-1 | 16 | CASSTGLAGSSYEQYF | TGCGCCAGCAGCACAGGACTAGCGGGGAGCTCCTACGAGCAGTACTTC
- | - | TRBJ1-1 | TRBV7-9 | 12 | CASSETGPSSFF | TGTGCCAGCAGCGAAACCGGCCCCTCGTCTTTCTTT
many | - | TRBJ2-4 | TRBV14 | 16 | CASSQDPPGFKNIQYF | TGTGCCAGCAGCCAAGACCCCCCGGGATTCAAAAACATTCAGTACTTC
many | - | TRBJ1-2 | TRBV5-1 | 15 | CASSPDRTSWGGYTF | TGCGCCAGCAGCCCTGACAGGACTTCCTGGGGTGGCTACACCTTC
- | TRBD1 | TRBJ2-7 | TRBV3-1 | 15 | CASSQVTGGTGEQYF | TGTGCCAGCAGCCAAGTGACAGGGGGGACAGGGGAGCAGTACTTC
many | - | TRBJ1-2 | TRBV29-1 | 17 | CSVEDPPRDFYNYGYTF | TGCAGCGTTGAAGATCCTCCCAGGGATTTCTATAACTATGGCTACACCTTC